The 2 T cell receptor beta chains listed next were all sequenced from one sample in a study of CD8 T cells in Susac syndrome (dated by TCRdb to about 2019). The library was generated by the immunoSEQ multiplex PCR assay. RNA was extracted using the RNeasy kit, and roughly 0.45 to 1 microgram was reverse transcribed with random hexamers. TCRdb redid the processing of the public reads, applying fastp at Q25 and MiXCR, and retained in-frame beta chains. Identical CDR3 protein sequences are pooled into one entry, listed with their most common genes and DNA. Here the sample has about 140,000 distinct CDR3 sequences; 95% occur a single time. Of the sample, around 0.11% falls within the top ten clones. Sequencing used CD4+ T cells from PBMCs. These receptor sequences come from a human donor with multiple sclerosis.

The chain is built from TRBV12-3 or TRBV12-4 and TRBJ1-2; D gene ambiguous. The CDR3 runs 12 residues. Trimming left V 7 bases short and J 7 bases short, with 13 bases between. The CDR3 DNA reads TGTGCCAGCACCCCCCAGACGGGTGGCTACACCTTC. Protein product: CASTPQTGGYTF.

This chain uses TRBV7-2 with TRBJ2-5; no definite D call. V lost 6 bases and J lost 2, with 13 bases in between. This CDR3 has 14 residues. CDR1 SGHTA and CDR2 FQGNSA come from the germline V gene. The CDR3: CASSSYVGQETQYF. The CDR3 nucleotides read TGTGCCAGCAGTTCCTACGTTGGGCAAGAGACCCAGTACTTC.